A single count supports the clone carrying this T cell receptor beta chain. This specimen belongs to a study of blood T cell repertoires in COVID-19. Data came from immunoSEQ multiplex PCR; TCRdb stores just in-frame clones and leaves some out. This sample has roughly 400,000 clones; roughly 88% occur once, and the top ten carry approximately 1.5%. Within 2 weeks before study entry, exposed participants met a COVID-19 case. V was pared by 3 bases and J by 0 bases, with 2 bases of the junction left unmatched. From germline, CDR1 is MGHRA and CDR2 YSYEKL. This CDR3 has 15 residues. The chain has TRBV4-1 and TRBJ1-3, with 7 bases fitting TRBD1. Sequencing input: PBMCs or T cells enriched from blood (not recorded which). The TCR sequence derives from a woman younger than 35 who had been exposed to COVID-19. The CDR3 is CASSQDRLSGNTIYF. The CDR3 DNA sequence: TGCGCCAGCAGCCAGGACAGGCTCTCTGGAAACACCATATATTTT.